This T cell receptor (beta chain) originates from a study of blood T cell repertoires in COVID-19. On the study more broadly: Donors in the United States, Italy and Spain gave samples during acute or convalescent COVID-19.

With 4 bases clipped from V and 1 base from J, the junction kept 4 bases outside the gene matches. Germline CDR1 SQVTM, CDR2 ANQGSEA. The CDR3 sequence is 15 residues long. Only in-frame clones appear in the TCRdb table, and some are missing; sequencing was by immunoSEQ multiplex PCR. Found here are around 100,000 clones, approximately 80% of them singletons; the top ten hold 0.83%. The chain employs TRBV29-1 and TRBJ2-2; 9 bases align to TRBD2. The receptor was derived from a woman aged 70-85 years with acute or convalescent COVID-19. Sequencing was performed on peripheral blood. The CDR3 region is CSVVLAGKNTGELFF. DNA of the CDR3: TGCAGCGTTGTACTAGCGGGCAAGAACACCGGGGAGCTGTTTTTT.